Sequencing of this T cell receptor (beta chain) was carried out in a study of blood T cell repertoires in COVID-19. The wider study: The United States, Italy and Spain supplied acute and convalescent COVID-19 samples. Sample material is recorded as cDNA or gDNA derived from T cells, B-cell-depleted T cells, or PBMCs.

V shed 6 bases, J shed 7 bases, and the junction held 6 bases outside the gene matches. The V gene's germline CDR1 is SNHLY and CDR2 FYNNEI. CDR3 length equals 13 residues. Study processing details: Estimated nucleated cell counts came from reference gene primer amplification. Profiled with immunoSEQ multiplex PCR; TCRdb holds only in-frame clones, not every one. Clone size and V and J calls were adopted from that table, with D and trimming inferred from the DNA. The sample shows 70,000 to 90,000 clones, around 86% of them seen only once. This TCR came from a man in his fifties or sixties with acute or convalescent COVID-19. Input material: peripheral blood. J is TRBJ2-5 and V is TRBV2; 9 positions agree with TRBD1. CDR3 DNA sequence: TGTGCCAGCAGACGGGACAGGGTCGGGACCCAGTACTTC. Its translation is CASRRDRVGTQYF.